The following is a TCR beta chain sequence with its context. The germline CDR1 and CDR2 sequences are ENHRY and SYGVKD. V lost 6 bases and J lost 2; bases outside the gene matches: 7. The CDR3 loop spans 15 amino acids. These data belong to a study of blood T cell repertoires in COVID-19. Overall study context: COVID-19 samples collected from the United States, Italy and Spain covered acute and convalescent phases.

In the study's own analysis: Quantification of nucleated cells was approximated via reference gene primer amplification. Only in-frame clones appear in the TCRdb table, and some are missing; sequencing was by immunoSEQ multiplex PCR. V and J calls and clone size come straight from that table; D and trimming were deduced from the DNA. The profile shows about 140,000 clones, over 75% of them singletons. The gene calls are TRBV10-3 and TRBJ2-1; TRBD1 matches at 7 bases. This clonotype originated in a human donor in a cohort sampled during active COVID-19. Input material: peripheral blood. The CDR3 sequence is CAIRGTDRAYNEQFF. CDR3 nucleotides: TGTGCCATCAGGGGGACAGATAGAGCCTACAATGAGCAGTTCTTC.